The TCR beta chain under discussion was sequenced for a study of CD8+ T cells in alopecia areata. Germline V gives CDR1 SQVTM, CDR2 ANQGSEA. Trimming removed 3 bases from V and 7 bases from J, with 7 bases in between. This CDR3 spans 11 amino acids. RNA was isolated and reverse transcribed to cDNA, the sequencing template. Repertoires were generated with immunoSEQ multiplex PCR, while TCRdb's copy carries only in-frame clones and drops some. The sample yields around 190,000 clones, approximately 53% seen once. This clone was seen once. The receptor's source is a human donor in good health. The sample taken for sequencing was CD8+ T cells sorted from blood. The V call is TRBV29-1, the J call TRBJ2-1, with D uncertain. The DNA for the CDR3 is TGCAGCGTTGACCCAGCAAATGAGCAGTTCTTC. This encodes CSVDPANEQFF.